One sample yielded the 8 T cell receptor beta chains listed below, sequenced in a study of Graves' ophthalmopathy and Graves' hyperthyroidism. Researchers took RNA transcripts and amplified TCR beta CDR3 regions from them. Second-round multiplex PCR came after first-round RT-PCR with HTBI primers. In TCRdb, the multiplex PCR reads were re-called with MiXCR into one record per CDR3 protein. The table shows 150,000 or so distinct CDR3 sequences, with roughly two fifths occurring only once. Sample: peripheral blood. Every receptor here comes from a woman aged 40 to 55 with Graves' ophthalmopathy.

V gene TRBV6-1 combines with J gene TRBJ2-7, with D perhaps TRBD2 (6 bases). CDR1 MNHNS and CDR2 SASEGT come from the germline V gene. This CDR3 is built from 14 residues. Trimming stripped 4 bases from V and 2 bases from J, with 12 bases between. The CDR3 region is CASSGGDSTYEQYF. DNA for the CDR3: TGTGCCAGCAGTGGCGGGGACTCGACCTACGAGCAGTACTTC.

In this sample, this clonotype turned up many times. The genes are TRBV30 and TRBJ2-5; 9 bases are shared with TRBD2. Germline CDR1 is GTSNPN and CDR2 is SVGIG (reference sequence). The CDR3 runs to 14 residues. The V and J ends lost 2 bases and 4 bases, in that order; junction bases with no gene match: 5. The CDR3 coding sequence is TGTGCCTGGAGTCAGACTAGCGGAGGAGAGACCCAGTACTTC. It specifies CAWSQTSGGETQYF.

The chain is built from TRBV20-1 and TRBJ2-7; 7 bases are shared with TRBD1. Losses at the gene ends were 0 bases for V and 2 bases for J; bases not matched to a gene: 4. Germline loops: CDR1 DFQATT, CDR2 SNEGSKA (reference sequence). The CDR3 is 14 residues long. The CDR3 nucleotides are TGCAGTGCTAGAGATAGGGACAGCACCTACGAGCAGTACTTC. It encodes CSARDRDSTYEQYF.

The table lists this clonotype with a count of one. The rearrangement links TRBV19 to TRBJ1-1; tentatively, D is TRBD1 (5 bases). Germline V lookup: CDR1 LNHDA, CDR2 SQIVND (reference sequence). CDR3 length equals 15 residues. Between the trimmed V and J ends, which lost 5 bases and 4 bases, there was a span of 17 bases. The CDR3 is CASSAHSGPATEAFF. CDR3 DNA: TGTGCCAGTAGTGCTCACTCGGGGCCGGCCACTGAAGCTTTCTTT.

The chain is built from TRBV6-1 and TRBJ1-1, with unresolved D. The germline V and J ends were trimmed by 6 bases and 0 bases, with 8 bases remaining between them. The CDR3 covers 13 residues. Germline V lookup: CDR1 MNHNS, CDR2 SASEGT. The chain's CDR3 is CASSELVNTEAFF. The CDR3 DNA reads TGTGCCAGCAGCGAGTTAGTGAACACTGAAGCTTTCTTT.

This clonotype was detected ten times or more. The CDR3 DNA reads as TGTGCCAGCAGCCCATTCGGGTCAGGGAACACTGAAGCTTTCTTT. Translation gives CASSPFGSGNTEAFF. The chain couples TRBV12-3 or TRBV12-4 to TRBJ1-1; D is uncertain. The CDR3 length is 15 residues. V lost 6 bases and J lost 1, with 15 bases in between.

This clonotype was detected many times. The genes are TRBV18 and TRBJ2-5; maybe TRBD2 (6 bases). The CDR3 has 13 amino acids. CDR1 is KGHSH, CDR2 LQKENI, per germline. V was trimmed by 2 bases and J by 5 bases, leaving 9 bases between them. The CDR3 region has the DNA TGTGCCAGCTCACCAGTCAGCGGGGAGACCCAGTACTTC. This encodes CASSPVSGETQYF.

By share, this clonotype ranks as medium-sized. The gene calls are TRBV6-2 or TRBV6-3 and TRBJ2-7, with TRBD1 matching over 8 bases. After removal of 5 bases from V and 1 base from J, the junction contained 10 bases not matched to a gene. Per the germline V gene, CDR1 is MNHEY and CDR2 is SVGEGT. The CDR3 length is 16 residues. The CDR3 sequence is CASSDHGTGVSYEQYF. The DNA for the CDR3 is TGTGCCAGCAGTGACCACGGGACAGGAGTTTCCTACGAGCAGTACTTC.